The rows below give T cell receptor beta chains drawn from one sample of a study of cytomegalovirus exposure and HLA in healthy donors. The method was immunoSEQ multiplex PCR; TCRdb's version includes in-frame clones alone and lacks a portion of them. The data show about 200,000 clones, with 86% seen just once and approximately 0.31% held by the top ten. Source material: PBMCs. The receptors shown here come from a woman in her 30s in good health and CMV-seronegative. CDR3s include the opening cysteine and the closing phenylalanine or tryptophan. D genes are given only for firm matches. The size field is filled for only some rows; it gives once, few, many or a size class.

D: TRBD2; V: TRBV4-1; size: -; J: TRBJ2-1; CDR3: CASSQRLQRGLNNEQFF; DNA: TGCGCCAGCAGCCAACGATTACAGCGGGGACTGAACAATGAGCAGTTCTTC
D: TRBD1; V: TRBV7-2; size: -; J: TRBJ1-2; CDR3: CASSLTGVSYGYTF; DNA: TGTGCCAGCAGCTTAACAGGGGTTAGCTATGGCTACACCTTC
D: TRBD2; V: TRBV27; size: -; J: TRBJ2-7; CDR3: CASSLLSGGPYEQYF; DNA: TGTGCCAGCAGTTTACTTAGCGGGGGACCCTACGAGCAGTACTTC
D: -; V: TRBV6-5; size: -; J: TRBJ2-5; CDR3: CASSENPRETQYF; DNA: TGTGCCAGCAGTGAAAATCCGCGAGAGACCCAGTACTTC
D: -; V: TRBV6-6; size: -; J: TRBJ2-6; CDR3: CASSLRSGANVLTF; DNA: TGTGCCAGCAGTCTCCGCTCTGGGGCCAACGTCCTGACTTTC
D: TRBD2; V: TRBV5-4; size: -; J: TRBJ2-7; CDR3: CASGGGRGTEQYF; DNA: TGTGCCAGCGGCGGGGGAAGGGGTACCGAGCAGTACTTC
D: -; V: TRBV5-4; size: few; J: TRBJ1-4; CDR3: CASSLQWGEKLFF; DNA: TGTGCCAGCAGCTTGCAATGGGGCGAAAAACTGTTTTTT
D: -; V: TRBV19; size: few; J: TRBJ1-1; CDR3: CASSSGVSEAFF; DNA: TGTGCCAGTAGTTCCGGGGTCTCTGAAGCTTTCTTT
D: TRBD1; V: TRBV7-3; size: -; J: TRBJ2-3; CDR3: CASSRQGTDTQYF; DNA: TGTGCCAGCAGCAGACAGGGAACAGATACGCAGTATTTT
D: TRBD1; V: TRBV10-2; size: -; J: TRBJ2-7; CDR3: CASSAGTGTYEQYF; DNA: TGCGCCAGCAGTGCGGGGACAGGGACCTACGAGCAGTACTTC
D: TRBD1; V: TRBV7-9; size: -; J: TRBJ2-5; CDR3: CASSAGDRLQETQYF; DNA: TGTGCCAGCAGCGCCGGGGACAGGCTACAAGAGACCCAGTACTTC
D: TRBD1; V: TRBV2; size: -; J: TRBJ2-1; CDR3: CASSGDRQINEQFF; DNA: TGTGCCAGCAGTGGGGACAGGCAGATCAATGAGCAGTTCTTC
D: -; V: TRBV5-1; size: -; J: TRBJ2-2; CDR3: CASRLGANTGELFF; DNA: TGCGCCAGCCGATTGGGGGCTAACACCGGGGAGCTGTTTTTT
D: TRBD1; V: TRBV18; size: once; J: TRBJ1-3; CDR3: CASSRRQGPNSGNTIYF; DNA: TGTGCCAGCTCACGACGACAGGGCCCTAACTCTGGAAACACCATATATTTT
D: -; V: TRBV19; size: -; J: TRBJ1-5; CDR3: CASSIHRSYSNQPQHF; DNA: TGTGCCAGTAGTATACACAGGTCCTATAGCAATCAGCCCCAGCATTTT
D: TRBD1; V: TRBV2; size: -; J: TRBJ2-7; CDR3: CASSEGDRITYEQYF; DNA: TGTGCCAGCAGTGAAGGGGACAGGATCACATACGAGCAGTACTTC
D: TRBD1; V: TRBV19; size: -; J: TRBJ2-3; CDR3: CASSTRQGRFTDTQYF; DNA: TGTGCCAGTAGTACAAGACAGGGGCGGTTCACAGATACGCAGTATTTT
D: TRBD1; V: TRBV28; size: -; J: TRBJ1-1; CDR3: CASRGGDREAAFF; DNA: TGTGCCAGCAGGGGTGGGGACAGGGAAGCAGCTTTCTTT
D: TRBD2; V: TRBV27; size: -; J: TRBJ2-7; CDR3: CASRASGRGLPYEQYF; DNA: TGTGCCAGCAGGGCTAGCGGGAGGGGACTCCCCTACGAGCAGTACTTC
D: TRBD1; V: TRBV28; size: -; J: TRBJ2-7; CDR3: CASRGDRPYEQYF; DNA: TGTGCCAGCAGGGGGGACAGACCCTACGAGCAGTACTTC
D: -; V: TRBV30; size: few; J: TRBJ2-5; CDR3: CAWSVGSETQYF; DNA: TGTGCCTGGAGTGTGGGCTCAGAGACCCAGTACTTC
D: -; V: TRBV4-1; size: -; J: TRBJ1-5; CDR3: CASSQVSPGDDSNQPQHF; DNA: TGCGCCAGCAGCCAAGTTTCCCCAGGGGACGATAGCAATCAGCCCCAGCATTTT
D: -; V: TRBV5-4; size: few; J: TRBJ2-7; CDR3: CASSLRRSYEQYF; DNA: TGTGCCAGCAGCTTACGCAGGTCCTACGAGCAGTACTTC
D: -; V: TRBV27; size: -; J: TRBJ2-7; CDR3: CASSSFSGGHYEQYF; DNA: TGTGCCAGCAGTTCCTTTTCGGGCGGACACTACGAGCAGTACTTC
D: TRBD2; V: TRBV9; size: few; J: TRBJ2-1; CDR3: CASSSPGLTNEQFF; DNA: TGTGCCAGCAGCTCACCGGGACTAACGAATGAGCAGTTCTTC
D: TRBD1; V: TRBV5-6; size: few; J: TRBJ2-7; CDR3: CASTSLTGGYEQYF; DNA: TGTGCCAGCACCTCCCTGACAGGGGGCTACGAGCAGTACTTC
D: TRBD1; V: TRBV28; size: once; J: TRBJ1-2; CDR3: CASSSAPRQGAKYGYTF; DNA: TGTGCCAGCAGCAGCGCCCCGAGACAGGGGGCAAAGTATGGCTACACCTTC
D: TRBD1; V: TRBV9; size: -; J: TRBJ1-2; CDR3: CASSPSTGVYGYTF; DNA: TGTGCCAGCAGCCCCTCGACAGGGGTTTATGGCTACACCTTC
D: -; V: TRBV15; size: -; J: TRBJ2-7; CDR3: CATSRGGGAPEQYF; DNA: TGTGCCACCAGCAGAGGGGGAGGAGCCCCCGAGCAGTACTTC
D: -; V: TRBV2; size: -; J: TRBJ2-3; CDR3: CASRIDGDRPGGTDTQYF; DNA: TGTGCCAGCAGGATTGACGGAGACAGGCCCGGGGGCACAGATACGCAGTATTTT
D: -; V: TRBV2; size: -; J: TRBJ2-2; CDR3: CALQGMAGTGELFF; DNA: TGTGCCCTCCAGGGGATGGCGGGCACCGGGGAGCTGTTTTTT
D: TRBD2; V: TRBV27; size: few; J: TRBJ2-5; CDR3: CASSWSRGGETQYF; DNA: TGTGCCAGCAGTTGGTCCCGCGGGGGAGAGACCCAGTACTTC
D: -; V: TRBV28; size: -; J: TRBJ2-3; CDR3: CASRALGGRTDTQYF; DNA: TGTGCCAGCCGGGCTTTGGGGGGGCGTACAGATACGCAGTATTTT
D: TRBD2; V: TRBV13; size: -; J: TRBJ2-1; CDR3: CASSLGLAGGQKFF; DNA: TGTGCCAGCAGCCTAGGACTAGCGGGAGGGCAGAAGTTCTTC
D: TRBD1; V: TRBV25-1; size: -; J: TRBJ1-4; CDR3: CASSEYNRGEKLFF; DNA: TGTGCCAGCAGTGAATATAACAGGGGTGAAAAACTGTTTTTT
D: TRBD2; V: TRBV18; size: -; J: TRBJ2-2; CDR3: CASLIAGVSTGELFF; DNA: TGTGCCAGCTTGATAGCGGGAGTGTCAACCGGGGAGCTGTTTTTT
D: TRBD2; V: TRBV30; size: -; J: TRBJ2-1; CDR3: CAWRETGTSGGEQFF; DNA: TGTGCCTGGAGAGAGACCGGGACTAGCGGGGGTGAGCAGTTCTTC
D: -; V: TRBV5-1; size: -; J: TRBJ1-6; CDR3: CASSWGTEESPLHF; DNA: TGCGCCAGCAGCTGGGGTACGGAGGAATCACCCCTCCACTTT
D: TRBD2; V: TRBV7-8; size: -; J: TRBJ2-1; CDR3: CASSLYSGRAYEQFF; DNA: TGTGCCAGCAGCTTATATAGCGGGAGGGCCTATGAGCAGTTCTTC
D: -; V: TRBV4-1; size: -; J: TRBJ2-3; CDR3: CASSQEGPEDTQYF; DNA: TGCGCCAGCAGCCAAGAGGGGCCAGAAGATACGCAGTATTTT
D: TRBD1; V: TRBV2; size: -; J: TRBJ2-7; CDR3: CASRFDRAYEQYF; DNA: TGTGCCAGCAGGTTCGACAGGGCCTACGAGCAGTACTTC
D: TRBD1; V: TRBV27; size: -; J: TRBJ1-4; CDR3: CASSHQGAGKLFF; DNA: TGTGCCAGCAGCCACCAGGGGGCTGGAAAACTGTTTTTT
D: -; V: TRBV9; size: -; J: TRBJ1-1; CDR3: CASSKGQMNTEAFF; DNA: TGTGCCAGCAGCAAAGGACAGATGAACACTGAAGCTTTCTTT
D: -; V: TRBV30; size: -; J: TRBJ2-2; CDR3: CAYTGTSGELFF; DNA: TGTGCCTACACTGGGACTTCAGGGGAGCTGTTTTTT
D: TRBD2; V: TRBV4-1; size: -; J: TRBJ2-3; CDR3: CASSQDRRETRDTQYF; DNA: TGCGCCAGCAGCCAAGATCGGCGGGAGACGAGAGATACGCAGTATTTT
D: TRBD2; V: TRBV7-2; size: -; J: TRBJ2-1; CDR3: CASSLGPSSGGAGYNEQFF; DNA: TGTGCCAGCAGCTTGGGCCCAAGTAGCGGGGGGGCCGGATACAATGAGCAGTTCTTC
D: TRBD1; V: TRBV19; size: -; J: TRBJ2-7; CDR3: CASSPRTGGAYEQYF; DNA: TGTGCCAGTAGTCCCCGGACAGGGGGTGCCTACGAGCAGTACTTC
D: TRBD2; V: TRBV11-2; size: -; J: TRBJ2-7; CDR3: CASSSYSPTSPSEQYF; DNA: TGTGCCAGCAGCTCCTATAGCCCGACTAGCCCAAGCGAGCAGTACTTC
D: -; V: TRBV7-8; size: -; J: TRBJ1-4; CDR3: CASSLRGQGEKLFF; DNA: TGTGCCAGCAGCCTGCGGGGGCAGGGTGAAAAACTGTTTTTT
D: -; V: TRBV6-6; size: few; J: TRBJ1-5; CDR3: CASSYSIRGDQPQHF; DNA: TGTGCCAGCAGTTACTCGATCAGGGGAGATCAGCCCCAGCATTTT
D: -; V: TRBV7-3; size: -; J: TRBJ2-2; CDR3: CASSTTNTGELFF; DNA: TGTGCCAGCAGCACTACTAACACCGGGGAGCTGTTTTTT
D: TRBD1; V: TRBV18; size: -; J: TRBJ1-1; CDR3: CASSPGQGYNTEAFF; DNA: TGTGCCAGCTCACCAGGACAGGGCTATAACACTGAAGCTTTCTTT
D: TRBD1; V: TRBV7-6; size: -; J: TRBJ1-2; CDR3: CASSPGTAGGYGYTF; DNA: TGTGCCAGCAGCCCTGGGACAGCCGGTGGCTATGGCTACACCTTC
D: TRBD2; V: TRBV4-1; size: -; J: TRBJ2-7; CDR3: CASSQEGGGPEQYF; DNA: TGCGCCAGCAGCCAGGAGGGCGGGGGGCCCGAGCAGTACTTC
D: -; V: TRBV2; size: -; J: TRBJ1-5; CDR3: CASSENRRQPQHF; DNA: TGTGCCAGCAGTGAGAACAGGCGTCAGCCCCAGCATTTT
D: TRBD2; V: TRBV4-1; size: -; J: TRBJ2-4; CDR3: CASSQSGDYRGIQYF; DNA: TGCGCCAGCAGCCAATCCGGGGACTACCGGGGCATTCAGTACTTC
D: TRBD2; V: TRBV5-1; size: -; J: TRBJ2-1; CDR3: CASSQSGRSNEQFF; DNA: TGCGCCAGCAGTCAGAGCGGGAGGTCAAATGAGCAGTTCTTC
D: -; V: TRBV5-1; size: -; J: TRBJ2-2; CDR3: CASSRQFANTGELFF; DNA: TGCGCCAGCAGCCGCCAGTTCGCGAACACCGGGGAGCTGTTTTTT